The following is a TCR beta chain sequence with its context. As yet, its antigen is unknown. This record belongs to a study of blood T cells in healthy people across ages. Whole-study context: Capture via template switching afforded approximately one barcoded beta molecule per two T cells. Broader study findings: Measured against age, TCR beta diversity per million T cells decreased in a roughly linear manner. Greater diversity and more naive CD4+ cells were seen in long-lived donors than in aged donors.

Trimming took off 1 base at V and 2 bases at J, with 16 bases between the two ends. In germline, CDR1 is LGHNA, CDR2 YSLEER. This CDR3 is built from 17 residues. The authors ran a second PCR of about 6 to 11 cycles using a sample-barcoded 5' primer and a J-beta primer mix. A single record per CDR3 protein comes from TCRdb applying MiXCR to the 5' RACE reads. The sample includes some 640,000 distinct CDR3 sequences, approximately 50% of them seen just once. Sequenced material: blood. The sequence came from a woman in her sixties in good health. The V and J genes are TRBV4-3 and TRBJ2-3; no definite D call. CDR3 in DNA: TGCGCCAGCAGCCAAGGTCCCGGATGGCAATCCACAGATACGCAGTATTTT. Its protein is CASSQGPGWQSTDTQYF.